These 27 T cell receptor beta chains were all obtained from the same sample, sequenced in a study of tumor-infiltrating lymphocytes in localized non-small cell lung cancer. Repertoires were generated with immunoSEQ multiplex PCR, while TCRdb's copy carries only in-frame clones and drops some. The sample includes about 6,900 clones, about 76% of them seen just once. Sequencing was performed on lung tumor tissue. Every receptor here comes from a human donor with non-small cell lung cancer.

The chain couples TRBV19 to TRBJ1-4; D uncertain. CDR1 LNHDA and CDR2 SQIVND come from the germline V gene (reference sequence). V was clipped by 3 bases and J by 7 bases, with 9 bases between them. The CDR3 loop spans 13 amino acids. The chain's CDR3 is CASSIGLTEKLFF. CDR3 nucleotides: TGTGCCAGTAGTATCGGCCTTACTGAAAAACTGTTTTTT.

V gene TRBV5-4 combines with J gene TRBJ2-7; possibly TRBD1 for D (5 bases). Trimming left V 4 bases short and J 0 bases short, with 23 bases between. This CDR3 spans 18 amino acids. CDR1 is SGHNT and CDR2 is YYREEE in the germline V gene (reference sequence). The DNA of the CDR3 is TGTGCCAGCAGCCTACAAGACCATAGGACATCTAGCTCCTACGAGCAGTACTTC. It yields the protein CASSLQDHRTSSSYEQYF.

The rearrangement links TRBV5-4 to TRBJ1-1, with a tentative D call TRBD1 (5 bases). The CDR3 has 15 residues. The V end lost 2 bases, the J end lost 3 bases, and 14 bases lay between the germline ends. Germline CDR1 SGHNT, CDR2 YYREEE (reference sequence). CDR3 amino acids: CASSLGAGGYTEAFF. The DNA of the CDR3 is TGTGCCAGCAGCTTAGGGGCCGGGGGATACACTGAAGCTTTCTTT.

This chain connects TRBV27 to TRBJ2-7, with TRBD2 matching over 7 bases. The CDR3 is made up of 14 amino acids. The junction had 8 bases not matched to a gene; V was cut back by 2 bases and J by 7 bases. Germline V gene data show CDR1 as MNHEY and CDR2 as SMNVEV (reference sequence). Here the CDR3 DNA reads TGTGCCAGCAGTTTAGTCCCGGGGGGTAGGGAGCAGTACTTC. Its protein is CASSLVPGGREQYF.

This CDR3 reads CASTRTSSSGFEQYF. CDR3 coding DNA: TGTGCCAGCACCCGGACTAGCTCTTCAGGGTTCGAGCAGTACTTC. The chain links TRBV7-9 to TRBJ2-7; 8 nucleotides match TRBD2. This CDR3 region has 15 residues. Germline values: CDR1 SEHNR, CDR2 FQNEAQ (reference sequence). Trimming took 7 bases from V and 6 from J; bases not matched to a gene: 14.

The chain links TRBV29-1 to TRBJ2-1, with 8 bases lining up with TRBD1. This CDR3 is built from 15 residues. The ends lost 6 bases at V and 0 bases at J; junction bases unmatched: 7. The V gene's germline CDR1 is SQVTM and CDR2 ANQGSEA. The CDR3 sequence is CSVRTGFRSYNEQFF. The CDR3 DNA follows: TGCAGCGTGAGGACAGGGTTTCGCTCCTACAATGAGCAGTTCTTC.

The V and J genes are TRBV2 and TRBJ1-3; D gene ambiguous. Germline loops: CDR1 SNHLY, CDR2 FYNNEI. V lost 4 bases and J lost 1, with 11 bases in between. The CDR3 length is 15 residues. The CDR3 DNA sequence: TGTGCCAGCAGTGGAGTGGCCGGATCTGGAAACACCATATATTTT. This gives the protein CASSGVAGSGNTIYF.

V usage is TRBV4-1 and J usage is TRBJ1-1, with D possibly being TRBD1 (5 bases). CDR1 and CDR2 from the germline V gene are MGHRA and YSYEKL. This CDR3 region has 18 residues. The V gene lost 7 bases and the J gene lost 4 bases, with 28 bases spanning the gap. The DNA for the CDR3 is TGCGCCAGCATCCTCTACCCGACAGTCCCGATTGGGGGCACTGAAGCTTTCTTT. Its protein is CASILYPTVPIGGTEAFF.

The gene calls are TRBV5-4 and TRBJ2-3; D is uncertain. The germline V gene encodes CDR1 SGHNT and CDR2 YYREEE (reference sequence). CDR3 size: 15 residues. With 0 bases removed from V and 0 bases from J, the gap between germline ends came to 8 bases. CDR3 loop: CASSLAALSTDTQYF. Written as DNA, the CDR3 is TGTGCCAGCAGCTTGGCGGCACTGAGCACAGATACGCAGTATTTT. Full variable domain (outside the CDR3, taken from reference TRBV5-4 and TRBJ2-3): ETGVTQSPTHLIKTRGQQVTLRCSSQSGHNTVSWYQQALGQGPQFIFQYYREEENGRGNFPPRFSGLQFPNYSSELNVNALELDDSALYLCASSLAALSTDTQYFGPGTRLTVL.

This clone was found a few times. V usage is TRBV19 and J usage is TRBJ2-7; 9 nucleotides line up with TRBD1. Germline loops: CDR1 LNHDA, CDR2 SQIVND (reference sequence). V trimming: 4 bases; J trimming: 0 bases; junction bases outside the gene matches: 7. This CDR3 is built from 16 residues. CDR3 bases: TGTGCCAGTAGTAAACGGACAGGGGAACGCTCCTACGAGCAGTACTTC. It is translated as CASSKRTGERSYEQYF.

The chain joins TRBV30 to TRBJ2-1, with D perhaps TRBD2 (5 bases). Between the trimmed V and J ends, which lost 2 bases and 6 bases, there was a span of 8 bases. The V gene's germline CDR1 is GTSNPN and CDR2 SVGIG (reference sequence). The CDR3 is 12 amino acids. The CDR3 reads CAWSPGINEQFF. The CDR3 bases are TGTGCCTGGAGTCCGGGGATCAATGAGCAGTTCTTC.

For this clone: At one end the junction does not follow the germline gene, possibly because of a read error. The chain recombines TRBV7-2 with TRBJ2-4, with 8 bases lining up with TRBD1. Germline V gene data show CDR1 as SGHTA and CDR2 as FQGNSA. This CDR3 comprises 13 residues. CDR3 sequence (DNA): TGTGCCAGCAGCTTAGCCTCCGGGACAGGACACCACTTC. Its translation is CASSLASGTGHHF.

CDR3 in DNA: TGTGCCAGCAACCAGGGAATGAACACTGAAGCTTTCTTT. Amino acid sequence: CASNQGMNTEAFF. The chain employs TRBV7-2 and TRBJ1-1; possibly TRBD1 for D (5 bases). The CDR3 totals 13 residues. V dropped 7 bases and J dropped 0 bases, with 9 bases sitting between them. Germline CDR1 is SGHTA and CDR2 is FQGNSA.

The chain combines TRBV6-6 with TRBJ1-2, with D tentatively TRBD1 (6 bases). This CDR3 comprises 16 residues. V shed 2 bases and J shed 7 bases, with 20 bases lying between them. In germline, CDR1 is MNHNY, CDR2 SVGAGI (reference sequence). This chain's CDR3 is CASSYTVATGSGGYTF. DNA for the CDR3: TGTGCCAGCAGTTACACGGTGGCCACAGGGTCTGGTGGCTACACCTTC.

CDR3 DNA: TGTGCCAGCAGAGCAGGGGGTATGGGCAATCAGCCCCAGCATTTT. Residues: CASRAGGMGNQPQHF. The V gene is TRBV7-9, the J gene TRBJ1-5; TRBD1 aligns across 7 bases. This CDR3 contains 15 residues. J gave up 2 bases and V 6 bases, and 7 bases lay outside the gene matches. The V gene's germline CDR1 is SEHNR and CDR2 FQNEAQ (reference sequence).

The V and J genes are TRBV10-1 and TRBJ2-4, with D perhaps matching TRBD2 (7 bases). Germline CDR1 and CDR2: WNHNN and SYGVQD (reference sequence). V dropped 2 bases and J dropped 4 bases, with 18 bases sitting between them. This CDR3 has 17 residues. Here the CDR3 DNA reads TGCGCCAGCAGTGAGCCGCCCGGGGGGCAGATGAAAAACATTCAGTACTTC. As protein: CASSEPPGGQMKNIQYF.

This clone has just a few counts. The V gene is TRBV6-5, the J gene TRBJ2-1; D is tentatively TRBD1 or TRBD2 (5 bases each). Germline CDR1 reads MNHEY; CDR2 reads SVGAGI. This CDR3 contains 15 residues. Trimming shortened V by 6 bases and J by 8 bases, and 20 bases separated the two germline ends. The CDR3 is CASRSTGTHGDEQFF. CDR3 DNA sequence: TGTGCCAGCAGATCGACCGGGACCCACGGCGATGAGCAGTTCTTC.

This rearrangement joins TRBV7-2 to TRBJ1-4; weak D call: TRBD1 (5 bases). Germline V CDR1 and CDR2: SGHTA, FQGNSA. V lost 2 bases and J lost 8, with 9 bases in between. The CDR3 length is 13 residues. In DNA form, the CDR3 reads TGTGCCAGCAGCTTAAGGGGATTCGAAAAACTGTTTTTT. It translates to CASSLRGFEKLFF.

This chain uses TRBV4-1 with TRBJ1-6; 8 bases line up with TRBD1. The CDR3 contains 16 residues. V lost 4 bases and J lost 9; bases outside the gene matches: 11. From germline, CDR1 is MGHRA and CDR2 YSYEKL. For the CDR3, the DNA is TGCGCCAGCAGCCCAGCCACCGGGACAGGAGGTTCACCCCTCCACTTT. As protein: CASSPATGTGGSPLHF.

The V and J genes are TRBV4-2 and TRBJ2-2; D might be TRBD2 (5 bases). CDR1 and CDR2 from the germline V gene are LGHNA and YNFKEQ. Trimming stripped 1 base from V and 3 bases from J, with 6 bases between. This CDR3 spans 14 amino acids. This chain's CDR3 is CASSQGEYTGELFF. Written as DNA, the CDR3 is TGTGCCAGCAGCCAAGGGGAGTACACCGGGGAGCTGTTTTTT.

This chain uses TRBV6-5 with TRBJ2-1, with 9 nucleotides matching TRBD1. V trimming: 2 bases; J trimming: 10 bases; junction bases outside the gene matches: 9. This CDR3 is 15 amino acids long. Germline V gene lookup returns CDR1 MNHEY and CDR2 SVGAGI. The CDR3 nucleotides are TGTGCCAGCAGTTACGCGACAGGGGGAATGAAAGAGCAGTTCTTC. This gives the protein CASSYATGGMKEQFF.

This sequence joins TRBV5-1 and TRBJ1-3, with TRBD1 as a possible D gene (6 bases). Germline CDR1 reads SGHRS; CDR2 reads YFSETQ. This CDR3 is 15 amino acids long. V was trimmed by 1 base and J by 3 bases, leaving 11 bases between them. The CDR3 is CASSLRAGDGNTIYF. The CDR3 DNA reads as TGCGCCAGCAGCTTGCGGGCAGGGGATGGAAACACCATATATTTT.

J is TRBJ1-4 and V is TRBV2; D might be TRBD1 (5 bases). CDR3 size: 13 residues. The V end lost 11 bases, the J end lost 3 bases, and 13 bases lay between the germline ends. Germline V CDR1 and CDR2: SNHLY, FYNNEI. The CDR3 coding sequence is TGTGCCTCTAGGCGGGGGGCTAATGAAAAACTGTTTTTT. Translation: CASRRGANEKLFF.

The J gene is TRBJ2-7, the V gene TRBV7-3, with a weak D call TRBD1 (6 bases). Deletions cut 5 bases from V and 5 bases from J, with 22 bases between. Germline V gene lookup returns CDR1 SGHTA and CDR2 FQGTGA. This CDR3 has 16 residues. In DNA, the CDR3 is TGTGCCAGCAGCCCCAGCTGGACAGTGCCCCTGGACGAGCAGTACTTC. This codes for CASSPSWTVPLDEQYF.

The chain links TRBV30 to TRBJ2-7; 8 bases agree with TRBD2. Trimming removed 0 bases from V and 1 base from J; junction bases left unmatched: 8. The CDR3 consists of 16 residues. CDR1 is GTSNPN, CDR2 SVGIG, per germline (reference sequence). The CDR3 nucleotides read TGTGCCTGGAGTGTAAGCCCTAGCGGGCCTTCCTACGAGCAGTACTTC. This gives the protein CAWSVSPSGPSYEQYF.

The rearrangement links TRBV10-3 to TRBJ1-1; D is unresolved. The CDR3 has 14 residues. Germline CDR1 ENHRY, CDR2 SYGVKD. Trimming removed 4 bases from V and 3 bases from J, with 12 bases in between. The CDR3 DNA is TGTGCCATCAGTGTCCTGGGGTGGGACACTGAAGCTTTCTTT. Translation gives CAISVLGWDTEAFF.

CDR3 in DNA: TGTGCCAGCAGTTACCAGGGACACTATGGCTACACCTTC. Translating it yields CASSYQGHYGYTF. V gene TRBV6-6 combines with J gene TRBJ1-2, with a possible D match to TRBD1 (5 bases). Germline V gives CDR1 MNHNY, CDR2 SVGAGI (reference sequence). The CDR3 loop spans 13 amino acids. The germline V and J ends were trimmed by 2 bases and 3 bases, with 7 bases remaining between them.